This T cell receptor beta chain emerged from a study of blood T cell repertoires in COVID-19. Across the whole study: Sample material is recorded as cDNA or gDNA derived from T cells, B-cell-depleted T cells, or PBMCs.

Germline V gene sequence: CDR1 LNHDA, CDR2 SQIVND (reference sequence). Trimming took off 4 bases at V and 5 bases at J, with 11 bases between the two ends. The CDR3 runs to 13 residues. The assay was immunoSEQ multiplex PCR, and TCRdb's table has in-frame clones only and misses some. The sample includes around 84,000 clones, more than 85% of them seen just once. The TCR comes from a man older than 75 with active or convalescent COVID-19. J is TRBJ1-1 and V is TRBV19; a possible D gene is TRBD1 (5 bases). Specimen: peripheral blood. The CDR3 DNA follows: TGTGCCAGTAGTACTCAGGGTTGGACTGAAGCTTTCTTT. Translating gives CASSTQGWTEAFF.